The rows below give T cell receptor beta chains drawn from one sample of a study of monozygotic twins with inflammatory bowel disease. TCRdb re-called the 5' RACE reads; every CDR3 protein appears as one record, without DNA. This table holds 300,000 to 400,000 distinct CDR3 sequences. The material sequenced was blood. All receptors come from a human donor with ulcerative colitis or Crohn's disease, or a healthy co-twin of an affected twin (not recorded which). The CDR3 runs from the conserved cysteine through the conserved F or W. Fields, in order: J gene, V gene, CDR3 protein.

>TRBJ2-7|TRBV20-1
CSARSQGLIYEQYF
>TRBJ2-7|TRBV7-8
CASSLRDRVTREQYF
>TRBJ2-1|TRBV12-3/TRBV12-4
CASSLVLTSGPYNEQFF
>TRBJ1-2|TRBV6-1
CASSARDYGYTF
>TRBJ2-7|TRBV7-9
CASSVTYEQYF
>TRBJ2-1|TRBV27
CASSLLGGSNEQFF
>TRBJ2-1|TRBV3-1
CASSQGLAGYYNEQFF
>TRBJ2-7|TRBV20-1
CRAEKSEILYEQYF
>TRBJ2-1|TRBV27
CASSLVDYNEQFF
>TRBJ2-3|TRBV28
CASSSGSTSGVTDTQYF
>TRBJ2-2|TRBV5-1
CASRPTSGVRTGELFF
>TRBJ2-1|TRBV5-1
CASSVDRSLSYNEQFF
>TRBJ1-3|TRBV5-1
CASSLDLQGSGNTIYF
>TRBJ2-1|TRBV5-1
CASSLSLSAVNNEQFF
>TRBJ1-4|TRBV7-2
CASSHQETTNEKLFF
>TRBJ2-2|TRBV7-6
CASSLNSFGQPNTGELFF
>TRBJ2-7|TRBV12-3/TRBV12-4
CASRDRGTYEQYF
>TRBJ2-3|TRBV20-1
CSAKTTSSTDTQYF
>TRBJ1-3|TRBV12-3/TRBV12-4
CASRRGVSRRGGNTIYF
>TRBJ2-7|TRBV18
CASSQTRGYEQYF
>TRBJ2-5|TRBV6-1
CASTSIGGGETQYF
>TRBJ2-7|TRBV7-2
CATQTSGGAGYEQYF
>TRBJ1-1|TRBV12-3/TRBV12-4
CASSPQRTEAFF
>TRBJ2-1|TRBV6-5
CASSFGTSGGEFF
>TRBJ2-1|TRBV5-1
CASSTGLAGDNEQFF
>TRBJ2-5|TRBV7-2
CASSSHGGRQETQYF
>TRBJ1-1|TRBV20-1
CSASVQPNTEAFF
>TRBJ2-3|TRBV6-2/TRBV6-3
CASSYSTSGDGGDTQYF
>TRBJ2-1|TRBV5-1
CASSLEGLSSYNEQFF
>TRBJ2-2|TRBV7-3
CASSPPGQGATGELFF
>TRBJ2-2|TRBV29-1
CSVLQPGQGYTGELFF
>TRBJ2-1|TRBV5-4
CASRGGTGAYNEQFF
>TRBJ2-1|TRBV7-3
CASSNSGQTNEQFF
>TRBJ2-1|TRBV6-2/TRBV6-3
CASSYSRGQGIDNEQFF
>TRBJ2-5|TRBV20-1
CSARGSGRQETQYF
>TRBJ2-1|TRBV6-5
CASSYSGQDNEQFF
>TRBJ2-2|TRBV20-1
CSAREPGRYTGELFF
>TRBJ1-2|TRBV28
CASSWSPSSGYTF
>TRBJ2-7|TRBV5-1
CASSLAEVGSYEQYF
>TRBJ2-1|TRBV20-1
CSARDLVGTHEQFF
>TRBJ2-2|TRBV7-7
CASTPGGYSGELFF
>TRBJ2-3|TRBV7-3
CASSLSTYPSTDTQYF